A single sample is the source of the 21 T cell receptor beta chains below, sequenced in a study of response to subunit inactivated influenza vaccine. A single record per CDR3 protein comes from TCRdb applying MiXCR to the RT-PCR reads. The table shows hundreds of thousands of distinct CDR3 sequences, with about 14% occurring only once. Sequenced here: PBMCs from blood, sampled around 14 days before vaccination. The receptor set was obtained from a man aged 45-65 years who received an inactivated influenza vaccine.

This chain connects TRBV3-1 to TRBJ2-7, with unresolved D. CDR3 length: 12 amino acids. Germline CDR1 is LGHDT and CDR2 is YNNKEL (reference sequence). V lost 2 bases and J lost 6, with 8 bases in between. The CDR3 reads CASSQYALEQYF. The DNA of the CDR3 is TGTGCCAGCAGCCAATATGCCCTCGAGCAGTACTTC.

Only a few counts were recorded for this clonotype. CDR3 sequence: CASSLGPGQYNEQFF. The CDR3 coding sequence is TGTGCCAGCAGTTTGGGTCCCGGACAGTACAATGAGCAGTTCTTC. The gene calls are TRBV12-3 or TRBV12-4 and TRBJ2-1, with D maybe TRBD1 (6 bases). This CDR3 comprises 15 residues. The ends were cut back, 3 bases at V and 4 bases at J, with 13 bases in the middle.

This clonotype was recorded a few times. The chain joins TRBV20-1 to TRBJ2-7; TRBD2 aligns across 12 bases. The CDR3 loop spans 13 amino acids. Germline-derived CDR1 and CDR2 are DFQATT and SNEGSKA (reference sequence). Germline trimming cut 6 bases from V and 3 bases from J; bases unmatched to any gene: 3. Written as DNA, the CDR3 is TGCAGTGCCTCGACTAGCGGGGGCTACGAGCAGTACTTC. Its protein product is CSASTSGGYEQYF.

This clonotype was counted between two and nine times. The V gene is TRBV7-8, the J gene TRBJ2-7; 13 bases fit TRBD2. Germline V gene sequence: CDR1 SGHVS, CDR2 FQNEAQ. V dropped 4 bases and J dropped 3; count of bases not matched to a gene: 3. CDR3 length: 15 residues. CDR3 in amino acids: CASSWGLAGLYEQYF. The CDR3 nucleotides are TGTGCCAGCAGCTGGGGACTAGCGGGACTCTACGAGCAGTACTTC.

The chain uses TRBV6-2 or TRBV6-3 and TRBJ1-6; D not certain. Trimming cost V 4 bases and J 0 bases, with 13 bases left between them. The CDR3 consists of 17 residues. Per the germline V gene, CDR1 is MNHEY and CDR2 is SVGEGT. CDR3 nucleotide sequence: TGTGCCAGCAGTTCGGGGAGTGAGAGCTCCTATAATTCACCCCTCCACTTT. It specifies CASSSGSESSYNSPLHF.

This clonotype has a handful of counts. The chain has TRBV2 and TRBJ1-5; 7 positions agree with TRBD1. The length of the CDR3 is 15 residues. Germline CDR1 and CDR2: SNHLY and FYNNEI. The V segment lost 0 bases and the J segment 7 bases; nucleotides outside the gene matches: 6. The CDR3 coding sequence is TGTGCCAGCAGTGAAGCGCCGACAGGGAACCAGCCCCAGCATTTT. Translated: CASSEAPTGNQPQHF.

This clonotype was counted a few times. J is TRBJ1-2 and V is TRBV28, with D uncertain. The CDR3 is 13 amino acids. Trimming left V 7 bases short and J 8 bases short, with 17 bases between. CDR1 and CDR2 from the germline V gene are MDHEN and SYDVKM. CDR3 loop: CASTSTSSRGYTF. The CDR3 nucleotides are TGTGCCAGCACCTCAACGTCCTCCCGGGGCTACACCTTC.

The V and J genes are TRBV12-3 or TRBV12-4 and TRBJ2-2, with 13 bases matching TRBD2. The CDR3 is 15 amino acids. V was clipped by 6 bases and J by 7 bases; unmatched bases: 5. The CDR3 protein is CASRKLAGGIGELFF. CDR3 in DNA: TGTGCCAGCAGAAAACTAGCGGGGGGGATCGGGGAGCTGTTTTTT.

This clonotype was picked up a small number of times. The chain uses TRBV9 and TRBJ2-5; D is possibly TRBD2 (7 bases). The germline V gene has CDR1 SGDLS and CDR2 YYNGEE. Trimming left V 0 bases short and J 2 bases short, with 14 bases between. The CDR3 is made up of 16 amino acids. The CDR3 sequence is CASSVGGGGIQETQYF. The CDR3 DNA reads TGTGCCAGCAGCGTAGGCGGCGGGGGCATTCAAGAGACCCAGTACTTC.

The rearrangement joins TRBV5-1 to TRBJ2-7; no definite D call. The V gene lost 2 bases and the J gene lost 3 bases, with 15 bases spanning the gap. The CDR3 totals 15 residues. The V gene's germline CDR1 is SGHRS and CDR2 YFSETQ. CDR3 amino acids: CASSFRTERHYEQYF. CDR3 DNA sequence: TGCGCCAGCAGCTTCAGAACAGAACGGCACTACGAGCAGTACTTC.

CDR3 in amino acids: CASSQFLGTYNEQFF. CDR3 sequence (DNA): TGTGCCAGCAGCCAATTTTTAGGTACCTACAATGAGCAGTTCTTC. The chain couples TRBV14 to TRBJ2-1; D not certain. The CDR3 sequence is 15 residues long. Germline assignment: CDR1 SGHDN and CDR2 FVKESK. V was trimmed by 2 bases and J by 2 bases, leaving 10 bases between them.

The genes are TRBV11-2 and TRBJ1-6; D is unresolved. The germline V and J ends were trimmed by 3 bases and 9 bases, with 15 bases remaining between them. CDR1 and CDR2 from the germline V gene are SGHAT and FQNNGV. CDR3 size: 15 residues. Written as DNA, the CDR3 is TGTGCCAGCAGCTTCTCCGGGCATTCCCGTTCACCCCTCCACTTT. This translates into CASSFSGHSRSPLHF. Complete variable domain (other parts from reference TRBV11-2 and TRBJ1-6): EAGVAQSPRYKIIEKRQSVAFWCNPISGHATLYWYQQILGQGPKLLIQFQNNGVVDDSQLPKDRFSAERLKGVDSTLKIQPAKLEDSAVYLCASSFSGHSRSPLHFGNGTRLTVT.

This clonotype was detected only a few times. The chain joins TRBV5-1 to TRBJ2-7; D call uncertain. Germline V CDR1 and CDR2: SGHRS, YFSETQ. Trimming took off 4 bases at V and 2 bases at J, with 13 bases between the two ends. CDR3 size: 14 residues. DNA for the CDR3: TGCGCCAGCAGCCCAGGACCGGGTGCCTACGAGCAGTACTTC. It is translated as CASSPGPGAYEQYF.

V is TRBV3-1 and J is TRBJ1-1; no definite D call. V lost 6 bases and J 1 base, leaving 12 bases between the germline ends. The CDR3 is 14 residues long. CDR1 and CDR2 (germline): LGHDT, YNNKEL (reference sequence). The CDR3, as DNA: TGTGCCAGCAGAAAGGGATCGGCGAACACTGAAGCTTTCTTT. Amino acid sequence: CASRKGSANTEAFF.

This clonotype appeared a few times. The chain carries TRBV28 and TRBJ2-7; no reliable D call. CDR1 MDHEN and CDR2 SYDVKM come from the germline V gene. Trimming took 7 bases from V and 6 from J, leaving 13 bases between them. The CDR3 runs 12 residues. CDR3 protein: CASTVGKAEQYF. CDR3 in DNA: TGTGCCAGCACCGTTGGGAAGGCCGAGCAGTACTTC.

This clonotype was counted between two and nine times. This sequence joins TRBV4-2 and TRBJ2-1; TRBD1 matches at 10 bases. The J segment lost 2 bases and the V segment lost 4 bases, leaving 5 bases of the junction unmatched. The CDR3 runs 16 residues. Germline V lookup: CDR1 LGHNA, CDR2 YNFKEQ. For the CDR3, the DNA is TGTGCCAGCAGCCGGGGGGACAGGGGAACCTACAATGAGCAGTTCTTC. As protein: CASSRGDRGTYNEQFF.

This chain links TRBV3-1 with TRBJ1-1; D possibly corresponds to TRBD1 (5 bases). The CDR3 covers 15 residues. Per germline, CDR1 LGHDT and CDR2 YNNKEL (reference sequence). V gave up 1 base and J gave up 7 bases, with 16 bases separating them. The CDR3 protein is CASSQGPGPRYEAFF. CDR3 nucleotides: TGTGCCAGCAGCCAAGGTCCGGGACCTCGGTATGAAGCTTTCTTT.

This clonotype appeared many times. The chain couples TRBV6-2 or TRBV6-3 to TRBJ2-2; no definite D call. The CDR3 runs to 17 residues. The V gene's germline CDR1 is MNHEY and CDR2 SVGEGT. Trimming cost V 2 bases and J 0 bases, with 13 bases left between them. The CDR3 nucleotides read TGTGCCAGCAGTTACAGGCCGCGTAGGACGAACACCGGGGAGCTGTTTTTT. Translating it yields CASSYRPRRTNTGELFF.

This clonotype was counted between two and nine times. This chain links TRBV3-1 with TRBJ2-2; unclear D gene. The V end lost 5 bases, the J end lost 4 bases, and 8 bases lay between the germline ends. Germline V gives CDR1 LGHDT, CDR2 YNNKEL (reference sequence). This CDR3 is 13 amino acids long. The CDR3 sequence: CASSKATTGELFF. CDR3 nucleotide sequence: TGTGCCAGCAGCAAGGCCACCACCGGGGAGCTGTTTTTT.

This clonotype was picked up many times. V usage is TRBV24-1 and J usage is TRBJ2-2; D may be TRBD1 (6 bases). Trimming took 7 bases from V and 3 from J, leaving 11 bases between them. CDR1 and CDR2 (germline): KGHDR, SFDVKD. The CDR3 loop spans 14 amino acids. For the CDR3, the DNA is TGTGCCACCAGCCCGGGACAAGACACCGGGGAGCTGTTTTTT. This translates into CATSPGQDTGELFF.

The DNA for the CDR3 is TGCAGTGCCCCCGGGACTAGCGGGAGGGTCACAGATACGCAGTATTTT. Protein: CSAPGTSGRVTDTQYF. The V call is TRBV20-1, the J call TRBJ2-3; 16 bases map to TRBD2. Per the germline V gene, CDR1 is DFQATT and CDR2 is SNEGSKA (reference sequence). The V segment lost 6 bases and the J segment 2 bases; nucleotides outside the gene matches: 5. This CDR3 is 16 amino acids long.